The clone carrying this T cell receptor (beta chain) was seen more than once but under ten times. No antigen is known for it. The sample comes from a study of T cell responses to AZD1222 COVID-19 vaccine. Study-wide results and caveats: Rises in breadth and depth of Spike-specific TCRs came after two AZD1222 doses. The reported proportion of spike-specific TCRs targeting unmutated variant regions was nearly half. Just 5 to 7 people given AZD1222 tested seropositive at baseline. Across spike, vaccine-associated CD4 TCRs were found, dominant at 160-218 and 743-854.

This CDR3 comprises 14 residues. The germline V gene encodes CDR1 SGHTA and CDR2 FQGNSA. Trimming at V came to 1 base and at J to 8 bases, leaving 6 bases not matched to a gene. Produced via immunoSEQ multiplex PCR; TCRdb's table is partial and in-frame only. The sample contains 120,000 or so clones, more than 70% of which appear only once. V and J are TRBV7-2 and TRBJ1-2; the match to TRBD1 covers 8 bases. The material was peripheral blood, obtained on day 0 of AZD1222 vaccination. The clonotype originates from an adult in good health. CDR3 nucleotide sequence: TGTGCCAGCAGCTTAGTGGTCAGGGGGCCCGGCTACACCTTC. Encoded protein: CASSLVVRGPGYTF.